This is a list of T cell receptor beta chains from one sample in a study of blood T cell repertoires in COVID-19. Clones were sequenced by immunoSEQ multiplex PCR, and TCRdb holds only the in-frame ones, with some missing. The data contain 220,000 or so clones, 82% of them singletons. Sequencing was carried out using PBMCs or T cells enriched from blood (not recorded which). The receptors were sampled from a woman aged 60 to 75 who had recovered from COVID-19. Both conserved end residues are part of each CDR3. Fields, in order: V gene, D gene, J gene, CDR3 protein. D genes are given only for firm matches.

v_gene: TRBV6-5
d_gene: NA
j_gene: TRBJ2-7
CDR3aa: CASSTTGRNSYEQYF

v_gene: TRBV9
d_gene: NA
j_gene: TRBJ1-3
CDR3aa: CASSVASDSYNGNTIYF

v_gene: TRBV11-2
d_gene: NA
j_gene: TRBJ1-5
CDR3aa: CASSRNRFDQPQHF

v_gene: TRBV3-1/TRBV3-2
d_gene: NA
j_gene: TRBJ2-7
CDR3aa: CASSQDPGRLYEQYF

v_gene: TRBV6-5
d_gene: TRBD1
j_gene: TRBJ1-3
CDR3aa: CASATGANGNTIYF

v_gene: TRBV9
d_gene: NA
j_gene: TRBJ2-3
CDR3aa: CASSRGPSTDTQYF

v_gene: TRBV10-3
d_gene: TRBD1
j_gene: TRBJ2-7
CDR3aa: CAISEPGQGFYEQYF

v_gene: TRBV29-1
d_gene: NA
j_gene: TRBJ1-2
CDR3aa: CSVLAGGYTF

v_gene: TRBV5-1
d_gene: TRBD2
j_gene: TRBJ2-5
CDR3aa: CASSLGLAGGPPETQYF

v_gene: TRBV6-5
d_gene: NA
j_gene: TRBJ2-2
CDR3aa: CASSSDTGELFF

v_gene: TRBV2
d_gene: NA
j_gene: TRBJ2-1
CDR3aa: CASRPDRGSREQFF

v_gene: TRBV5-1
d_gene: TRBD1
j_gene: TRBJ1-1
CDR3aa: CASSSPRTGGAGTEAFF

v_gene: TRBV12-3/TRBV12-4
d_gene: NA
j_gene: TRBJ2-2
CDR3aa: CASRTDSGELFF

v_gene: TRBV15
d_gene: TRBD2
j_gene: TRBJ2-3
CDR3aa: CATSASGGARQYF

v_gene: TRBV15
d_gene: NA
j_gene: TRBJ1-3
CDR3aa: CATSRDPGNSGNTIYF

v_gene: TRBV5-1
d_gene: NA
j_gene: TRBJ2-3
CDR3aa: CASSLGHGGITDTQYF

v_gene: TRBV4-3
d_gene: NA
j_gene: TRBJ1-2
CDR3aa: CASSQDGQRGYTF

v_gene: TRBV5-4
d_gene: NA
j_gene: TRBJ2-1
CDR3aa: CASSLIGSPTMSEFF

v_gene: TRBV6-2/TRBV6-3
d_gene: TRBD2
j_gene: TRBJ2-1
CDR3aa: CASSEREGTYNEQFF

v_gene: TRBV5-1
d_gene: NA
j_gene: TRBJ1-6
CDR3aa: CASSLSSQGNNSPLHF

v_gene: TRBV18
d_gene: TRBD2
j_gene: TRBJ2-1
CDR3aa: CASSPRTSGTGYNEQFF

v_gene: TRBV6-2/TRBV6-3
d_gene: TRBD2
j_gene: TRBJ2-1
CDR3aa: CASSKGLAGGAEQFF

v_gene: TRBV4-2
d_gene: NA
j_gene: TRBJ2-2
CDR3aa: CASSQAYPTGELFF

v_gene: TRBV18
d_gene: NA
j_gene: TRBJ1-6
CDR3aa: CASSGGGLSSYNSPLHF

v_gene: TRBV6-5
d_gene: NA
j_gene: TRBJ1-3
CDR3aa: CATRTESGNTIYF

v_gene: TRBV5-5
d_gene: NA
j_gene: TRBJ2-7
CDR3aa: CASSLDSRQTYEQYF

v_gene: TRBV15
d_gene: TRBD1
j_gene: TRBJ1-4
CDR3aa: CATSRRQGSNEKLFF

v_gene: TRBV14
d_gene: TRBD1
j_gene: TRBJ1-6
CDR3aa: CASSGQPPINSPLHF

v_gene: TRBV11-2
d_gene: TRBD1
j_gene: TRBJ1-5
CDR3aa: CASSLGGRGEQPQHF

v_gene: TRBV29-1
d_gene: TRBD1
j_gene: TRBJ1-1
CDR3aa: CSAYPGQGRTEAFF

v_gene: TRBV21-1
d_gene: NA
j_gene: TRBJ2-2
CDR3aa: CASSRGGQGADGELFF

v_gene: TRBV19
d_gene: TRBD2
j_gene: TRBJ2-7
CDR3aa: CASTQRTSGSSYEQYF

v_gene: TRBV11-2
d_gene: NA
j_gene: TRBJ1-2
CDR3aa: CASSFSQNYGYTF

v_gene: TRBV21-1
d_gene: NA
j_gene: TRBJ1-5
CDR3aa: CASRKVMQGSNQPQHF

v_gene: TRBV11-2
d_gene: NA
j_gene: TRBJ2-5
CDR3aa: CASSLTGETQYF

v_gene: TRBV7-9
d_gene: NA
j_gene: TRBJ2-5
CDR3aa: CASSSRGPETQYF

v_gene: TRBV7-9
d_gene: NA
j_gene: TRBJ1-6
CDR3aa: CASSLVGQTNSPLHF

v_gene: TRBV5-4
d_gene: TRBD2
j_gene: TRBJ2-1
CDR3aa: CASSTGLAGGEQFF

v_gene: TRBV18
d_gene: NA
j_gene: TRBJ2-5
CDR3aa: CASSVSSPQETQYF

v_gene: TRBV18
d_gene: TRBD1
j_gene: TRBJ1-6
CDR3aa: CASSSPGQGQGSPLHF

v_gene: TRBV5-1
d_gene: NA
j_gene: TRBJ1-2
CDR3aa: CASSLGSGINYGYTF

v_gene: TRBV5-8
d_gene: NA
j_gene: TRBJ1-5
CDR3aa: CASSSRRSGNQPQHF

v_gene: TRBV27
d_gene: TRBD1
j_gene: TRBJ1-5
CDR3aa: CASSPETGNNQPQHF

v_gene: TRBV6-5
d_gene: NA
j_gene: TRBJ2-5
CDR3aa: CASRWRGEETQYF

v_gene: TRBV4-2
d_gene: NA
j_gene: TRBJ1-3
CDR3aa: CASSLEGTGSGNTIYF

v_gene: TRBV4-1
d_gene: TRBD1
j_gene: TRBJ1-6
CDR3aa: CASSQGDSSYNSPLHF

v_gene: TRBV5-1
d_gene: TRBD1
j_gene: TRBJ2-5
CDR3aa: CASSSQGASEVETQYF

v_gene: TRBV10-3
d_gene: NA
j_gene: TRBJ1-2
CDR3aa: CAISESPMLGFGYTF

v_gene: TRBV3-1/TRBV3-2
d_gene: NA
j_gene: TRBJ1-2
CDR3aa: CASSRLGRAPNYGYTF

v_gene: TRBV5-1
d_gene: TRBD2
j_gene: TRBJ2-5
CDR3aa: CASSREIQETQYF

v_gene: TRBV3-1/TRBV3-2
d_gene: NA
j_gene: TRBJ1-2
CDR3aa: CASSRGNSQGGSGYTF

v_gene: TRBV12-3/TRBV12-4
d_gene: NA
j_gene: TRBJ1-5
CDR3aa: CASSSTDQPQHF